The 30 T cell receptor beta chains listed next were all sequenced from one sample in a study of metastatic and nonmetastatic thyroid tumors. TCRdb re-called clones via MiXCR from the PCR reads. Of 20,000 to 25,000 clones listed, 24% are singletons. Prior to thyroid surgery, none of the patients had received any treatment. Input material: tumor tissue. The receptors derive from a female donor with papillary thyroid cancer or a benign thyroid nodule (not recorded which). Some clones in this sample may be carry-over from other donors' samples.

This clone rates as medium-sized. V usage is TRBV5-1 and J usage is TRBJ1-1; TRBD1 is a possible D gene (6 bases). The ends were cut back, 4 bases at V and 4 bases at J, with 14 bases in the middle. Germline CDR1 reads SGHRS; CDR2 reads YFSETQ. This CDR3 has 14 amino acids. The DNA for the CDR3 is TGCGCCAGCAGCCCTCCTGGGGGGGCCACTGAAGCTTTCTTT. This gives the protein CASSPPGGATEAFF.

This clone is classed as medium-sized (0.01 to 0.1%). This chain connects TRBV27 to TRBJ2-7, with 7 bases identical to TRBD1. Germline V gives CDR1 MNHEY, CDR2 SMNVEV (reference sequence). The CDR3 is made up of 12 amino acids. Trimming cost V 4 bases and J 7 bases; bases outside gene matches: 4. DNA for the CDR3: TGTGCCAGCAGTTCCAGGACAGGAGAGCAGTACTTC. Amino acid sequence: CASSSRTGEQYF.

CDR3 nucleotides: TGTGCCAGCAATTGTGACTACAATGAGCAGTTCTTC. Its protein product is CASNCDYNEQFF. This rearrangement joins TRBV28 to TRBJ2-1; no clear D gene. This CDR3 spans 12 amino acids. Germline-derived CDR1 and CDR2 are MDHEN and SYDVKM. Trimming cost V 7 bases and J 3 bases, with 7 bases left between them.

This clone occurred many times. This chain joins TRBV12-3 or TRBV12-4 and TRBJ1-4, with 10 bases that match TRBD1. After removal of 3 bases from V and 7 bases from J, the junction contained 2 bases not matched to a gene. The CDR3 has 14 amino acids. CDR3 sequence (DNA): TGTGCCAGCAGTTTGGGGACAGGGGTTGAAAAACTGTTTTTT. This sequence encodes CASSLGTGVEKLFF.

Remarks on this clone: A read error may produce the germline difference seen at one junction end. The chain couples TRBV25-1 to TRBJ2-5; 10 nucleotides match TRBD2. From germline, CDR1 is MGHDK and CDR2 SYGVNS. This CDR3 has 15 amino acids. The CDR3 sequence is CASSVAGGYQETQYF. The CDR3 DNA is TGTGCCAGCAGTGTAGCGGGAGGATACCAAGAGACCCAGTATTTC.

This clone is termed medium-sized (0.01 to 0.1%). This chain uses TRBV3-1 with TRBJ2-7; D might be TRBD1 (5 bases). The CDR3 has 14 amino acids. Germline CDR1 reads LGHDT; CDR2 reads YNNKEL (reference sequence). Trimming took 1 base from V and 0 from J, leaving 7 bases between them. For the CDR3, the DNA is TGTGCCAGCAGCCAAGGGACAAACTCCTACGAGCAGTACTTC. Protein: CASSQGTNSYEQYF.

CDR3 amino acids: CASTLRGQAWDEQFF. For the CDR3, the DNA is TGTGCCAGCACTCTAAGGGGACAGGCTTGGGATGAGCAGTTCTTC. The chain recombines TRBV2 with TRBJ2-1; the match to TRBD1 covers 8 bases. The CDR3 totals 15 residues. Germline V lookup: CDR1 SNHLY, CDR2 FYNNEI. V was clipped by 7 bases and J by 8 bases; unmatched bases: 13.

CDR3 amino acids: CSVGTGITPEQYF. The CDR3 nucleotides read TGCAGTGTTGGGACAGGTATTACTCCGGAGCAGTACTTC. V is TRBV20-1 and J is TRBJ2-7, with TRBD1 identical over 8 bases. The CDR3 runs to 13 residues. Trimming at V came to 7 bases and at J to 7 bases, leaving 12 bases not matched to a gene. CDR1 is DFQATT, CDR2 SNEGSKA, per germline (reference sequence).

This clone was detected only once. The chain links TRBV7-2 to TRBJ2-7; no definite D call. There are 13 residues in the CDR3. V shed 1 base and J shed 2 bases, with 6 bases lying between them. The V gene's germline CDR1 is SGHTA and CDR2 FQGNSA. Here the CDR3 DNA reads TGTGCCAGCAGCTTAGACAGCACCTACGAGCAGTACTTC. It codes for CASSLDSTYEQYF.

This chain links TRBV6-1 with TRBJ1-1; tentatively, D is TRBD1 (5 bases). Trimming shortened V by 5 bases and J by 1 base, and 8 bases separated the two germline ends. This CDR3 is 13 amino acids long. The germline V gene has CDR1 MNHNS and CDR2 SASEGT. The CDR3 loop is CASSRTQNTEAFF. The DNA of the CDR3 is TGTGCCAGCAGTCGGACACAGAACACTGAAGCTTTCTTT.

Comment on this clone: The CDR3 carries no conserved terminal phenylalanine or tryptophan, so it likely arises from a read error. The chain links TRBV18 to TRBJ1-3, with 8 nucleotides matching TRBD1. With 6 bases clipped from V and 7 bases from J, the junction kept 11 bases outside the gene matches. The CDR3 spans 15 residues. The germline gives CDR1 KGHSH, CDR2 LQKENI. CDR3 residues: CASSPQTGVMNTIYL. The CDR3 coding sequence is TGTGCCAGCTCGCCCCAGACAGGGGTCATGAACACCATATATCTT.

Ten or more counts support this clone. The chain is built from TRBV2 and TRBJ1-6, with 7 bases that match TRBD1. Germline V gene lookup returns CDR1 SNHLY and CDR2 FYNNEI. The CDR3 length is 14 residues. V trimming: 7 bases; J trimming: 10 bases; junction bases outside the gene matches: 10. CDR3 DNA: TGTGCCAGCACCGGCCCAGGGGGAGACTCACCCCTCCACTTT. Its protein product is CASTGPGGDSPLHF.

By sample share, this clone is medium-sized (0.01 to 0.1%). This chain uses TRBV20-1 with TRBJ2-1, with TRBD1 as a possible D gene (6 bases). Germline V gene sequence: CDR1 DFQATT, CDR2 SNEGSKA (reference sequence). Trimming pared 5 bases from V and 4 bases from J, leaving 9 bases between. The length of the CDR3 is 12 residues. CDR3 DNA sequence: TGCAGTGCTTCCACAGGGTACAATGAGCAGTTCTTC. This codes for CSASTGYNEQFF.

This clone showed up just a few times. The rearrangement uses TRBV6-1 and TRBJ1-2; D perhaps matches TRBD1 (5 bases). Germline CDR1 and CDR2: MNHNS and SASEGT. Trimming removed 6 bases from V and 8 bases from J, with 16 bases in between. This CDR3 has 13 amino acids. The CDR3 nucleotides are TGTGCCAGCAGCGCTACAGGTTTGGGCGGCTACACCTTC. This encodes CASSATGLGGYTF.

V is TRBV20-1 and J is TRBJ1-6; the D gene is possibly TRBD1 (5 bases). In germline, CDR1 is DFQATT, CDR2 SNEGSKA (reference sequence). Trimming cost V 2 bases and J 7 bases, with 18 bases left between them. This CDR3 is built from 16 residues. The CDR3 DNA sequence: TGCAGTGCTAGACTGCCAAAAGTGGGGGGAAATTCACCCCTCCACTTT. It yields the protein CSARLPKVGGNSPLHF.

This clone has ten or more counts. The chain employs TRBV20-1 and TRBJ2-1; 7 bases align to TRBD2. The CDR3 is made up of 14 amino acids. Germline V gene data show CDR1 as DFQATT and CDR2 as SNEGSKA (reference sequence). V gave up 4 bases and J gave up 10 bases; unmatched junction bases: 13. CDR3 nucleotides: TGCAGTGCTATAACCACCCGGGACTACAGAGAGCAGTTCTTC. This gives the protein CSAITTRDYREQFF.

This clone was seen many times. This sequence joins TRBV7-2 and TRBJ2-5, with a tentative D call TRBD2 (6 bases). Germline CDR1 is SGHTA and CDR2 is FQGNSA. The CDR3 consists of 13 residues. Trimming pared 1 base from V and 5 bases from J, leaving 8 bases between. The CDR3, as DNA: TGTGCCAGCAGCTTAGGAGGGAGGGAGACCCAGTACTTC. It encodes CASSLGGRETQYF.

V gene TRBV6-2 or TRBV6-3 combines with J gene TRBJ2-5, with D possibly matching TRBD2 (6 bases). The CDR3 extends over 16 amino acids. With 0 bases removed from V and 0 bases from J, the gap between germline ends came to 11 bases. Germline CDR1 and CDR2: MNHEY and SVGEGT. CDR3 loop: CASSYSIGEDQETQYF. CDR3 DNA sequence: TGTGCCAGCAGTTACTCTATAGGGGAGGACCAAGAGACCCAGTACTTC.

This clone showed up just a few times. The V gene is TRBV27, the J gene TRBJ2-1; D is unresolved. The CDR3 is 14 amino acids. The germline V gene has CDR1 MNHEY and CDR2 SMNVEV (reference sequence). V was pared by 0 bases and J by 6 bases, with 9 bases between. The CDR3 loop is CASSLSAHLNEQFF. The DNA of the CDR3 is TGTGCCAGCAGTTTATCAGCCCACCTCAATGAGCAGTTCTTC.

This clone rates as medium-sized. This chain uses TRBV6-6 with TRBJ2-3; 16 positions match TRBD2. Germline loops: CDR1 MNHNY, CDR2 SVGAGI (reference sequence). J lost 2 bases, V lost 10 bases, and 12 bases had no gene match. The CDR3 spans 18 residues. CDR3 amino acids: CATAPGLAGGPSTDTQYF. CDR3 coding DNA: TGTGCCACCGCCCCGGGACTAGCGGGAGGGCCCTCCACAGATACGCAGTATTTT.

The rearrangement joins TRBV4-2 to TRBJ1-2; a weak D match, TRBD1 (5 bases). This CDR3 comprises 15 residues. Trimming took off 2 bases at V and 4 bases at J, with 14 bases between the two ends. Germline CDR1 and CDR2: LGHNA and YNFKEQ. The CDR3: CASSQNRDGRYGYTF. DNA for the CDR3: TGTGCCAGCAGCCAAAACCGGGACGGACGCTATGGCTACACCTTC.

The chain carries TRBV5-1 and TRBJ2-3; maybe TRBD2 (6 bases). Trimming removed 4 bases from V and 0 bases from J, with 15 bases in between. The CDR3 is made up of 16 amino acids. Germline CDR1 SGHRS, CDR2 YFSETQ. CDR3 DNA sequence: TGCGCCAGCAGCCGGAGGAGGGTCTCTAGCACAGATACGCAGTATTTT. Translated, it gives CASSRRRVSSTDTQYF.

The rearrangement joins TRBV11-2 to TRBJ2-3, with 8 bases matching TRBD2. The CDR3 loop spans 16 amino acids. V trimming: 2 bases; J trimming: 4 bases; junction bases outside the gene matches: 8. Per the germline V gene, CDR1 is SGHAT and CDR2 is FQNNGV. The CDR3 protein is CASSLSAGVRADTQYF. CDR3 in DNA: TGTGCCAGCAGCTTATCAGCGGGAGTACGCGCAGATACGCAGTATTTT.

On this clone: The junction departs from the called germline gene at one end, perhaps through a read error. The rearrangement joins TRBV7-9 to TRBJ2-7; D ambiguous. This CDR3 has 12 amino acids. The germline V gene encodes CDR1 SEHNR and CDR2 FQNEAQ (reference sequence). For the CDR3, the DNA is TGTGCCAGCAGTTTAGTTAACTACGAGCAGTACTTC. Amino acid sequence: CASSLVNYEQYF.

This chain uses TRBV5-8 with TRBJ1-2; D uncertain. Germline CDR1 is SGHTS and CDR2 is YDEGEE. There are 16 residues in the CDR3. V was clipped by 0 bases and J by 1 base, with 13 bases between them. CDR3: CASSLAEWTGNYGYTF. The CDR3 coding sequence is TGTGCCAGCAGCTTGGCCGAGTGGACTGGTAACTATGGCTACACCTTC.

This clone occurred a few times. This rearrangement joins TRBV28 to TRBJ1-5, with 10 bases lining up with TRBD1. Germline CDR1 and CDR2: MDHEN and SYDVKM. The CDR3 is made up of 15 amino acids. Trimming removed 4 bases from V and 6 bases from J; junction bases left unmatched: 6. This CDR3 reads CASSSGTGDSQPQHF. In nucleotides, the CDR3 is TGTGCCAGCAGTTCAGGGACAGGGGATAGTCAGCCCCAGCATTTT.

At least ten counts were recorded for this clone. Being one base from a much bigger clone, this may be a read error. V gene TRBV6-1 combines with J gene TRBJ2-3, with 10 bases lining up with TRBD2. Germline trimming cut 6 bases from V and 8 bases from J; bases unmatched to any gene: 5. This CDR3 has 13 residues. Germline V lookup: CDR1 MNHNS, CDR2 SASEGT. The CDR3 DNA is TGTGCCAGCAGAGCCTCTAGCGGGAGTACGCAGTATTTT. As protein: CASRASSGSTQYF.

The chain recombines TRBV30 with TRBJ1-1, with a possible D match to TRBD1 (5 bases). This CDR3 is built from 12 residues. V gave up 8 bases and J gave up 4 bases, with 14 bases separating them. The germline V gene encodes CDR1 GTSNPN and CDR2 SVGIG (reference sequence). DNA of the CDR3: TGTGCCGGCTCAGGGTCGGGCACTGAAGCTTTCTTT. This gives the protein CAGSGSGTEAFF.

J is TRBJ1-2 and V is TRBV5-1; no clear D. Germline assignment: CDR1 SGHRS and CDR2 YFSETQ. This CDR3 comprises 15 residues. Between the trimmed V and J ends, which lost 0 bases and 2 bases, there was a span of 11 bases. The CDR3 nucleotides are TGCGCCAGCAGCTTGGGGGGTTTAGGGAACTATGGCTACACCTTC. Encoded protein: CASSLGGLGNYGYTF. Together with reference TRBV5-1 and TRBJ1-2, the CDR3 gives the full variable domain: KAGVTQTPRYLIKTRGQQVTLSCSPISGHRSVSWYQQTPGQGLQFLFEYFSETQRNKGNFPGRFSGRQFSNSRSEMNVSTLELGDSALYLCASSLGGLGNYGYTFGSGTRLTVV.

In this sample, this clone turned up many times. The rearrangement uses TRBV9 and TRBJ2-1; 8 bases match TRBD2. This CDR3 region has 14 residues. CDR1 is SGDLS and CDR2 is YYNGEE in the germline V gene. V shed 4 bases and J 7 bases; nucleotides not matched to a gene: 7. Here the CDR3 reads CASSQGLGENEQFF. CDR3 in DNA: TGTGCCAGCAGCCAGGGACTAGGGGAAAATGAGCAGTTCTTC.